Listed below are T cell receptor beta chains from one sample, sequenced in a study of cytomegalovirus exposure and HLA in healthy donors. TCRdb's table, derived via immunoSEQ multiplex PCR, lists solely in-frame clones and lacks some. Of 82,000 or so clones in the sample, roughly 96% were seen once. Sequencing used PBMCs. The receptors stem from a woman under 30 in good health and CMV-seronegative. Both conserved end residues are part of each CDR3. Each record gives: CDR3 length, J gene, clone size, V gene, D gene, CDR3 DNA, CDR3 protein. D genes are given only for firm matches. Clone sizes are given selectively: once, few, many, or a class where the clone is expanded.

16 | TRBJ1-2 | NA | TRBV4-3 | TRBD1 | TGCGCCAGCAGCACCGTGGGGACAGGGGAGTCCTATGGCTACACCTTC | CASSTVGTGESYGYTF
15 | TRBJ1-1 | NA | TRBV5-6 | NA | TGTGCCAGCAGCCCCACGGCCACAGTGAACACTGAAGCTTTCTTT | CASSPTATVNTEAFF
13 | TRBJ1-2 | NA | TRBV29-1 | TRBD1 | TGCAGCGTGGTGACAGGGCTCCACTATGGCTACACCTTC | CSVVTGLHYGYTF
15 | TRBJ1-2 | NA | TRBV21-1 | NA | TGTGCCAGCAGCAAAGTTATGGCAGGGGGCCATGGCTACACCTTC | CASSKVMAGGHGYTF
14 | TRBJ1-4 | NA | TRBV25-1 | NA | TGTGCCAGCAGTGAACTGGGGGCAGGAGAAAAACTGTTTTTT | CASSELGAGEKLFF
14 | TRBJ1-5 | NA | TRBV2 | NA | TGTGCCAGCAGTGCACAGGAAACCCCCCAGCCCCAGCATTTT | CASSAQETPQPQHF
17 | TRBJ2-3 | NA | TRBV7-6 | TRBD2 | TGTGCCAGCAGCTTAATGGCGGGGGGGCGATCCACAGATACGCAGTATTTT | CASSLMAGGRSTDTQYF
17 | TRBJ2-2 | NA | TRBV19 | TRBD2 | TGTGCCAGTAGTATAGGGGGACTAGCGGGAGTCCCCGGGGAGCTGTTTTTT | CASSIGGLAGVPGELFF
15 | TRBJ1-2 | NA | TRBV27 | NA | TGTGCCAGCAGTTTCAGTAGGCGACAGAACTATGGCTACACCTTC | CASSFSRRQNYGYTF
17 | TRBJ2-1 | NA | TRBV19 | NA | TGTGCCAGTAGTATAGGGCAGGGACACCACTCCTACAATGAGCAGTTCTTC | CASSIGQGHHSYNEQFF
14 | TRBJ1-2 | once | TRBV29-1 | TRBD1 | TGCAGCGTTGAGTCGCAGGACAGGGCAGATGGCTACACCTTC | CSVESQDRADGYTF
12 | TRBJ1-4 | NA | TRBV5-1 | NA | TGCGCCAGCAGAGGGGCGGGGGAAAAACTGTTTTTT | CASRGAGEKLFF
15 | TRBJ1-3 | NA | TRBV5-5 | NA | TGTGCCAGCAGTTCGACAGACCCCTCTGGAAACACCATATATTTT | CASSSTDPSGNTIYF
13 | TRBJ2-5 | once | TRBV27 | TRBD1 | TGTGCCAGCAGGGGGACAGGGTCCGGGGCCCAGTACTTC | CASRGTGSGAQYF
14 | TRBJ2-5 | NA | TRBV18 | NA | TGTGCCAGCTCACGACAGAGTTACCAAGAGACCCAGTACTTC | CASSRQSYQETQYF
13 | TRBJ1-1 | once | TRBV5-4 | TRBD1 | TGTGCCAGCAGCTTGGAGGGGGCCTTTGAAGCTTTCTTT | CASSLEGAFEAFF
14 | TRBJ1-1 | NA | TRBV5-6 | NA | TGTGCCAGCAGCTTGGTAGGGGCTGGCACTGAAGCTTTCTTT | CASSLVGAGTEAFF
16 | TRBJ1-2 | NA | TRBV5-4 | TRBD1 | TGTGCCAGCAGCTTGGCCGCCGGGACAGGGGACTATGGCTACACCTTC | CASSLAAGTGDYGYTF
14 | TRBJ2-3 | once | TRBV7-2 | NA | TGTGCCAGCAGCTTTCTAGGGGGCACAGATACGCAGTATTTT | CASSFLGGTDTQYF
13 | TRBJ1-6 | NA | TRBV6-5 | NA | TGTGCCAGCAGAACTAGGTCGGGATCACCCCTCCACTTT | CASRTRSGSPLHF
15 | TRBJ2-2 | NA | TRBV6-5 | TRBD2 | TGTGCCAGCAGTCCCCGACTAGCAGACACCGGGGAGCTGTTTTTT | CASSPRLADTGELFF
14 | TRBJ2-5 | NA | TRBV5-1 | NA | TGCGCCAGCAGCCCGACAGCGTACCAAGAGACCCAGTACTTC | CASSPTAYQETQYF
15 | TRBJ1-2 | NA | TRBV4-3 | NA | TGCGCCAGCAGCCAAGAGGGCCAGGGGAATTATGGCTACACCTTC | CASSQEGQGNYGYTF
13 | TRBJ1-4 | NA | TRBV25-1 | TRBD1 | TGTGCCAGCAGGGGACAGGGGTTTGAAAAACTGTTTTTT | CASRGQGFEKLFF
13 | TRBJ1-2 | NA | TRBV14 | NA | TGTGCCAGCAGCCAAGGACAGAACTATGGCTACACCTTC | CASSQGQNYGYTF
16 | TRBJ2-3 | NA | TRBV4-1 | NA | TGCGCCAGCAGCCAAGGGCGGCGTAGCAGTACAGATACGCAGTATTTT | CASSQGRRSSTDTQYF
16 | TRBJ1-1 | NA | TRBV7-9 | NA | TGTGCCAGCAGCGTCGACAGCGTTAAGTGGGACACTGAAGCTTTCTTT | CASSVDSVKWDTEAFF
12 | TRBJ2-7 | NA | TRBV10-3 | TRBD1 | TGTGCCATCCGGGACAGTACCTACGAGCAGTACTTC | CAIRDSTYEQYF
11 | TRBJ2-1 | NA | TRBV11-2 | NA | TGTGCCAGCAGCCACAACAATGAGCAGTTCTTC | CASSHNNEQFF
13 | TRBJ1-2 | NA | TRBV6-1 | NA | TGTGCCAGCAGTGAATTTACAGGGAGTGGCTACACCTTC | CASSEFTGSGYTF
13 | TRBJ2-1 | NA | TRBV27 | NA | TGTGCCAGCAGCTGGGGCTTAAACGAGAAGCAGTTCTTC | CASSWGLNEKQFF
15 | TRBJ2-1 | NA | TRBV9 | NA | TGTGCCAGCAGCCCAGGGGGGCCCTCCTACAATGAGCAGTTCTTC | CASSPGGPSYNEQFF
10 | TRBJ2-2 | NA | TRBV6-5 | NA | TGTGCCAAGAGACTGGGGGAGCTGTTTTTT | CAKRLGELFF
14 | TRBJ2-7 | NA | TRBV28 | TRBD1 | TGTGCCAGCAGACCGGGACAGGGAACCTACGAGCAGTACTTC | CASRPGQGTYEQYF
13 | TRBJ1-1 | NA | TRBV18 | NA | TGTGCCAGCTCACCCTCTTTGAACACTGAAGCTTTCTTT | CASSPSLNTEAFF
15 | TRBJ2-6 | NA | TRBV5-6 | NA | TGTGCCAGCAGCTTGGACAGGGATAGGGCCAACGTCCTGACTTTC | CASSLDRDRANVLTF
14 | TRBJ2-3 | NA | TRBV7-2 | TRBD2 | TGTGCCAGCAGTCATACTAGCGACACAGATACGCAGTATTTT | CASSHTSDTDTQYF
14 | TRBJ1-5 | NA | TRBV28 | NA | TGTGCCAGCAGCGTCCGGGCAGGGTACCAGCCCCAGCATTTT | CASSVRAGYQPQHF
15 | TRBJ2-1 | NA | TRBV7-2 | TRBD2 | TGTGCCAGCAGCCGGGGTAGGACTAGCGGGAATGAGCAGTTCTTC | CASSRGRTSGNEQFF
15 | TRBJ1-1 | once | TRBV5-1 | TRBD1 | TGCGCCAGCAGCTTACGGACAGGGAGGAACACTGAAGCTTTCTTT | CASSLRTGRNTEAFF
14 | TRBJ2-7 | NA | TRBV5-6 | TRBD1 | TGTGCCAGCAGCTTCCGGGACAGCCCCTACGAGCAGTACTTC | CASSFRDSPYEQYF
16 | TRBJ2-1 | NA | TRBV4-1 | TRBD2 | TGCGCCAGCAGCCCGCTTCTAGCGGGAAATCACAATGAGCAGTTCTTC | CASSPLLAGNHNEQFF
15 | TRBJ1-1 | NA | TRBV5-4 | TRBD1 | TGTGCCAGCAGCTTGAAGGGGGCAATAAACACTGAAGCTTTCTTT | CASSLKGAINTEAFF
15 | TRBJ2-2 | NA | TRBV29-1 | NA | TGCAGCGTTGATGATCAGGAGGCGAAGTCCGGGGAGCTGTTTTTT | CSVDDQEAKSGELFF
15 | TRBJ1-1 | NA | TRBV5-4 | TRBD1 | TGTGCCAGCAGCTTGGAGGACAGGGTGTACACTGAAGCTTTCTTT | CASSLEDRVYTEAFF
12 | TRBJ2-3 | NA | TRBV30 | NA | TGTGCCTGGAGTGCCTATAGGAGTACGCAGTATTTT | CAWSAYRSTQYF
14 | TRBJ2-7 | NA | TRBV5-1 | NA | TGCGCCAGCAGCTTGGCCTACGGCTCCTACGAGCAGTACTTC | CASSLAYGSYEQYF
13 | TRBJ2-2 | NA | TRBV5-1 | NA | TGCGCCAGCAGCTTTAGAGGTTCCGGGGAGCTGTTTTTT | CASSFRGSGELFF
14 | TRBJ2-1 | NA | TRBV6-5 | TRBD1 | TGTGCCAGTTACGGGACAGGGGATTACAATGAGCAGTTCTTC | CASYGTGDYNEQFF
14 | TRBJ2-5 | NA | TRBV9 | TRBD2 | TGTGCCAGCAGCCTTGGACTAGTTGCAGAGACCCAGTACTTC | CASSLGLVAETQYF